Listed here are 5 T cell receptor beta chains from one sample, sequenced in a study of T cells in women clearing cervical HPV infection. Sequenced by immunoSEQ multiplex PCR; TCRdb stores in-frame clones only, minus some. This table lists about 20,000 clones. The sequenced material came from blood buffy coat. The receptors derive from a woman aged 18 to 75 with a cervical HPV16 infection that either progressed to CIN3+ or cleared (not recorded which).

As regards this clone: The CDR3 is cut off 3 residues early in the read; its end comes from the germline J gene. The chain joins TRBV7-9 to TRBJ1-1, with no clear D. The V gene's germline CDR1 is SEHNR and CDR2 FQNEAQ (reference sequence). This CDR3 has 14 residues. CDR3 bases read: TGTGCCAGCAGCTTAGTTGGGCAGACCTACGAG. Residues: CASSLVGQTYE. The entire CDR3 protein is CASSLVGQTYEAFF. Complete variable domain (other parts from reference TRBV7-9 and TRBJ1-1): DTGVSQNPRHKITKRGQNVTFRCDPISEHNRLYWYRQTLGQGPEFLTYFQNEAQLEKSRLLSDRFSAERPKGSFSTLEIQRTEQGDSAMYLCASSLVGQTYEAFFGQGTRLTVV.

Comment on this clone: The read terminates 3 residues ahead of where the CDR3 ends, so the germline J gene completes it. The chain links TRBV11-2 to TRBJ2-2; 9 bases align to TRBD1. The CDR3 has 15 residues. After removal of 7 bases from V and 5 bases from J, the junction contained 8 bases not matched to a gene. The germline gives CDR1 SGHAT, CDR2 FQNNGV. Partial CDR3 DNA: TGTGCCAGCACCACCGGGACAGGGCCAACCGGGGAG. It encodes CASTTGTGPTGE. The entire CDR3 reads CASTTGTGPTGELFF.

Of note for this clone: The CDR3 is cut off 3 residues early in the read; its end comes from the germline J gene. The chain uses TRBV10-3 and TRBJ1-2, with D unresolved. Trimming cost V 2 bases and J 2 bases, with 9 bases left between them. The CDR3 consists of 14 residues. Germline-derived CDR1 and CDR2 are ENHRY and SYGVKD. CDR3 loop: CAISEPSRNYGYTF. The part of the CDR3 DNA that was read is TGTGCCATCAGTGAGCCGTCGAGGAACTATGGC.

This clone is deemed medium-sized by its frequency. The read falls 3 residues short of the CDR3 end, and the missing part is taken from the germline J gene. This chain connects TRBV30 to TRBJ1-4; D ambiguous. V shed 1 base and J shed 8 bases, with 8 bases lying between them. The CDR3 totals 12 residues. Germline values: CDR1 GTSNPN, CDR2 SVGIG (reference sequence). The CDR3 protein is CAWSALKEKLFF. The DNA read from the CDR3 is TGTGCCTGGAGTGCCCTAAAGGAAAAA.

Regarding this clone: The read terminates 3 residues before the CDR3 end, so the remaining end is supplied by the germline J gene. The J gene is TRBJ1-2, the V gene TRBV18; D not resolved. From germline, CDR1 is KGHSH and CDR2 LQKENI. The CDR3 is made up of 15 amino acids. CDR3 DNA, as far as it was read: TGTGCCAGCTCACCGGGCAGGACTAGATACAATGAC. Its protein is CASSPGRTRYND. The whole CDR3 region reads CASSPGRTRYNDYTF.